The present TCR beta chain was sequenced within a study of cytomegalovirus exposure and HLA in healthy donors. The PCR had 60 Vbeta and 13 Jbeta primers. Sequencing used immunoSEQ multiplex PCR; TCRdb keeps in-frame clones, though not all of them. The table shows 130,000 to 150,000 clones, with 60% to 80% occurring only once. As regards this clone: What it binds is unknown.

The study's findings and limits: Prior analysis indicated that the majority of TCR beta V segments exhibited productivity approximately 90% or approximately 30% of the time.

The receptor comes from a woman in her forties in good health and CMV-seropositive. Sequenced: PBMCs.

CDR3 DNA sequence: TGCGCCAGCAGCTCACCCTATGGAACAGGGTCAACTGCTACCGGGGAGCTGTTTTTT. It specifies CASSSPYGTGSTATGELFF. The J gene is TRBJ2-2, the V gene TRBV5-1; D perhaps matches TRBD1 (6 bases). Trimming stripped 3 bases from V and 5 bases from J, with 26 bases between. Germline-derived CDR1 and CDR2 are SGHRS and YFSETQ. The CDR3 is made up of 19 amino acids.